One sample yielded the 31 T cell receptor beta chains listed below, sequenced in a study of molecular identifiers for immune sequencing clone quantification. In TCRdb, the PCR reads were re-called with MiXCR into one record per CDR3 protein. The table shows a few hundred thousand distinct CDR3 sequences, with roughly a fifth occurring only once. The sequenced sample was naive CD8+ T cells from blood, with Jurkat cell RNA spiked in. The subset is: FACS-sorted CD8+CD4-CCR7+CD45RA+ naive T cells. Receptors originate from a human donor in good health. Some libraries in this study had Jurkat cell RNA spiked in.

Many counts were recorded for this clonotype. The chain couples TRBV11-2 to TRBJ2-3, with TRBD2 matching 10 bases. CDR3 length: 16 amino acids. The germline V gene has CDR1 SGHAT and CDR2 FQNNGV. V dropped 5 bases and J dropped 0; count of bases not matched to a gene: 5. The CDR3 region is CASSVIAGGSTDTQYF. The CDR3 DNA follows: TGTGCCAGCAGCGTAATAGCGGGAGGTAGCACAGATACGCAGTATTTT.

There are many counts of this clonotype. The V and J genes are TRBV27 and TRBJ2-2; no reliable D call. The germline CDR1 and CDR2 sequences are MNHEY and SMNVEV (reference sequence). Trimming left V 5 bases short and J 1 base short, with 14 bases between. The CDR3 spans 16 residues. The CDR3 bases are TGTGCCAGCAGTCCTCAGACGGAGTGGAACACCGGGGAGCTGTTTTTT. Translation: CASSPQTEWNTGELFF.

V gene TRBV6-5 combines with J gene TRBJ1-1; the D is unclear. The ends were cut back, 2 bases at V and 3 bases at J, with 7 bases in the middle. This CDR3 has 13 amino acids. Germline CDR1 reads MNHEY; CDR2 reads SVGAGI. CDR3 residues: CASSYGPYTEAFF. CDR3 nucleotide sequence: TGTGCCAGCAGTTACGGGCCTTACACTGAAGCTTTCTTT.

This clonotype was picked up many times. The chain uses TRBV30 and TRBJ2-7; no clear D gene. Looked up from germline, CDR1 is GTSNPN and CDR2 is SVGIG (reference sequence). Between the trimmed V and J ends, which lost 0 bases and 2 bases, there was a span of 14 bases. CDR3 length: 15 residues. The CDR3 loop reads CAWSVPRVGTYEQYF. The CDR3 coding sequence is TGTGCCTGGAGTGTCCCCCGCGTAGGGACCTACGAGCAGTACTTC.

Ten or more counts support this clonotype. The chain has TRBV2 and TRBJ1-1; tentative D call: TRBD1 (5 bases). The length of the CDR3 is 14 residues. CDR1 SNHLY and CDR2 FYNNEI come from the germline V gene. V was trimmed by 7 bases and J by 7 bases, leaving 19 bases between them. Here the CDR3 DNA reads TGTGCCAGCACCGGGGGTAGGGGTAGCGGTGAAGCTTTCTTT. The encoded protein is CASTGGRGSGEAFF.

Notes on this clonotype: A read error is possible here, since a much larger clone lies one base away. The genes are TRBV5-5 and TRBJ2-4; 8 bases are shared with TRBD2. The CDR3 consists of 16 residues. From germline, CDR1 is SGHKS and CDR2 YYEKEE (reference sequence). Trimming cost V 5 bases and J 12 bases; bases outside gene matches: 19. CDR3 DNA sequence: TGTGCCAGCAGTTCGCACCCAGCGGGAGCGAAGGACACTCAGTACTTC. Its protein is CASSSHPAGAKDTQYF.

The chain uses TRBV20-1 and TRBJ2-2; D perhaps matches TRBD1 (5 bases). CDR3 length: 15 residues. V was shortened by 1 base and J by 0 bases, with 9 bases between the two germline ends. Germline V gives CDR1 DFQATT, CDR2 SNEGSKA (reference sequence). The CDR3 loop is CSARVRTTNTGELFF. DNA of the CDR3: TGCAGTGCTAGAGTGAGGACAACGAACACCGGGGAGCTGTTTTTT.

This clonotype has only a few counts. The chain carries TRBV5-6 and TRBJ2-7; perhaps TRBD2 as D (5 bases). The CDR3 runs 15 residues. V was shortened by 1 base and J by 2 bases, with 13 bases between the two germline ends. CDR1 and CDR2 from the germline V gene are SGHDT and YYEEEE. The CDR3 loop is CASSLWVATPYEQYF. In nucleotides, the CDR3 is TGTGCCAGCAGCTTGTGGGTAGCGACACCCTACGAGCAGTACTTC.

The rearrangement joins TRBV9 to TRBJ2-2; the match to TRBD2 covers 8 bases. The V segment lost 2 bases and the J segment 4 bases; nucleotides outside the gene matches: 7. CDR3 length: 16 amino acids. From germline, CDR1 is SGDLS and CDR2 YYNGEE. The CDR3 bases are TGTGCCAGCAGCGTCTACGGGGGGGGTCTCACCGGGGAGCTGTTTTTT. Its translation is CASSVYGGGLTGELFF.

In this sample, this clonotype turned up many times. The CDR3 region is CASSPRPVSGANVLTF. CDR3 DNA sequence: TGTGCCAGCAGCCCTAGGCCCGTAAGTGGGGCCAACGTCCTGACTTTC. The chain is built from TRBV6-2 or TRBV6-3 and TRBJ2-6; D remains ambiguous. The CDR3 sequence is 16 residues long. V shed 6 bases and J shed 3 bases, with 15 bases lying between them. Looked up from germline, CDR1 is MNHEY and CDR2 is SVGEGT.

Here the CDR3 reads CASSGPGQGTTETGELFF. CDR3 sequence (DNA): TGTGCCAGCAGCGGACCTGGACAGGGGACTACAGAAACCGGGGAGCTGTTTTTT. The rearrangement uses TRBV7-9 and TRBJ2-2; 9 bases are a match to TRBD1. Losses at the gene ends were 5 bases for V and 5 bases for J; bases not matched to a gene: 15. The CDR3 length is 18 residues. Germline CDR1 reads SEHNR; CDR2 reads FQNEAQ (reference sequence). The entire variable domain, with the rest obtained from reference TRBV7-9 and TRBJ2-2, is as follows: DTGVSQNPRHKITKRGQNVTFRCDPISEHNRLYWYRQTLGQGPEFLTYFQNEAQLEKSRLLSDRFSAERPKGSFSTLEIQRTEQGDSAMYLCASSGPGQGTTETGELFFGEGSRLTVL.

This clonotype was counted only a few times. The CDR3 DNA is TGCGCCAGCAGCTTGAACGGGGGCTGGGAGACCCAGTACTTC. Protein product: CASSLNGGWETQYF. The chain recombines TRBV5-1 with TRBJ2-5, with D perhaps given as TRBD1 or TRBD2 (6 bases each). V gave up 1 base and J gave up 5 bases, with 12 bases separating them. The CDR3 spans 14 residues. From germline, CDR1 is SGHRS and CDR2 YFSETQ. The variable domain in full, with the rest retrieved from reference TRBV5-1 and TRBJ2-5, is KAGVTQTPRYLIKTRGQQVTLSCSPISGHRSVSWYQQTPGQGLQFLFEYFSETQRNKGNFPGRFSGRQFSNSRSEMNVSTLELGDSALYLCASSLNGGWETQYFGPGTRLLVL.

A remark on this clonotype: A read error may account for a junction end that differs from germline. The chain is built from TRBV19 and TRBJ2-7; 7 bases are a match to TRBD1. Germline-derived CDR1 and CDR2 are LNHDA and SQIVND (reference sequence). The CDR3 spans 15 residues. CDR3 DNA: TGTGCCAGTAGTGTCACTCGGGACAGCCTCTACGAGCAGTGCTTC. Amino acids: CASSVTRDSLYEQCF.

This clonotype was picked up many times. V and J are TRBV2 and TRBJ2-1; D gene ambiguous. Germline loops: CDR1 SNHLY, CDR2 FYNNEI. The CDR3 sequence is 14 residues long. Trimming removed 7 bases at V and 4 bases at J, with 14 bases between. CDR3 sequence: CASIDEKEYNEQFF. CDR3 in DNA: TGTGCCAGCATAGACGAAAAGGAGTACAATGAGCAGTTCTTC.

In regard to this clonotype: Given a much more abundant clone one base away, this may be a read error. CDR3 sequence (DNA): TGTGCCAGCAGCCCTACAGGACAGATGAGTCTCCATGAGCAGTTCTTC. Translating it yields CASSPTGQMSLHEQFF. J is TRBJ2-1 and V is TRBV7-2; TRBD1 is a possible D gene (6 bases). Trimming stripped 5 bases from V and 8 bases from J, with 22 bases between. This CDR3 has 16 residues. CDR1 is SGHTA and CDR2 is FQGNSA in the germline V gene.

This chain joins TRBV19 and TRBJ1-5; D is unresolved. Germline V CDR1 and CDR2: LNHDA, SQIVND (reference sequence). V was cut by 3 bases and J by 5 bases, with 5 bases left in between. The CDR3 length is 12 residues. The CDR3 DNA reads as TGTGCCAGTAGTATTGGAGATCAGCCCCAGCATTTT. It yields the protein CASSIGDQPQHF.

This clonotype was found a few times. The gene calls are TRBV27 and TRBJ2-3; tentative D call: TRBD2 (5 bases). Looked up from germline, CDR1 is MNHEY and CDR2 is SMNVEV (reference sequence). The CDR3 spans 15 residues. Trimming shortened V by 1 base and J by 2 bases, and 10 bases separated the two germline ends. The CDR3 region is CASSLYGRDTDTQYF. The CDR3 nucleotides are TGTGCCAGCAGTTTATACGGACGGGACACAGATACGCAGTATTTT.

This clonotype was seen a few times. The chain employs TRBV19 and TRBJ2-7; no clear D. Germline CDR1 reads LNHDA; CDR2 reads SQIVND (reference sequence). This CDR3 has 15 amino acids. V lost 3 bases and J 5 bases, leaving 17 bases between the germline ends. The CDR3 region has the DNA TGTGCCAGTAGTATTGGAAACGGCATAGTACACGAGCAGTACTTC. Its protein product is CASSIGNGIVHEQYF.

This clonotype was recorded at least ten times. V and J are TRBV4-3 and TRBJ1-2; D is undetermined. This CDR3 spans 14 amino acids. Trimming removed 0 bases at V and 5 bases at J, with 10 bases between. Germline CDR1 and CDR2: LGHNA and YSLEER. CDR3: CASSQERTKYGYTF. The CDR3, as DNA: TGCGCCAGCAGCCAAGAACGAACCAAATATGGCTACACCTTC.

This clonotype was detected ten times or more. The genes are TRBV7-2 and TRBJ1-3; D gene unclear. This CDR3 has 9 residues. Trimming shortened V by 11 bases and J by 1 base, and 0 bases separated the two germline ends. Germline V gene lookup returns CDR1 SGHTA and CDR2 FQGNSA. CDR3 in amino acids: CASGNTIYF. The CDR3 coding sequence is TGTGCCTCTGGAAACACCATATATTTT. The whole variable domain, remainder taken from reference TRBV7-2 and TRBJ1-3, is GAGVSQSPSNKVTEKGKDVELRCDPISGHTALYWYRQSLGQGLEFLIYFQGNSAPDKSGLPSDRFSAERTGGSVSTLTIQRTQQEDSAVYLCASGNTIYFGEGSWLTVV.

The gene calls are TRBV15 and TRBJ2-5; 10 bases line up with TRBD2. With 7 bases clipped from V and 5 bases from J, the junction kept 10 bases outside the gene matches. CDR3 length: 15 residues. Germline CDR1 and CDR2: LNHNV and YYDKDF (reference sequence). CDR3 DNA: TGTGCCACCAACAGCTCTAGCGGGAGCGGTGAGACCCAGTACTTC. Translation: CATNSSSGSGETQYF. Full variable domain (rest looked up from reference TRBV15 and TRBJ2-5): DAMVIQNPRYQVTQFGKPVTLSCSQTLNHNVMYWYQQKSSQAPKLLFHYYDKDFNNEADTPDNFQSRRPNTSFCFLDIRSPGLGDTAMYLCATNSSSGSGETQYFGPGTRLLVL.

In this sample, this clonotype turned up many times. The chain joins TRBV2 to TRBJ1-1, with D hard to call. This CDR3 is 13 amino acids long. Per germline, CDR1 SNHLY and CDR2 FYNNEI. Trimming took 8 bases from V and 5 from J, leaving 15 bases between them. CDR3 coding DNA: TGTGCCAGCGTCGAACTTAGAAGTACTGAAGCTTTCTTT. Translated, it gives CASVELRSTEAFF.

There are many counts of this clonotype. The V and J genes are TRBV5-4 and TRBJ2-7; D is perhaps TRBD2 (6 bases). Trimming took 4 bases from V and 4 from J, leaving 12 bases between them. Per germline, CDR1 SGHNT and CDR2 YYREEE (reference sequence). The CDR3 covers 13 residues. CDR3 nucleotide sequence: TGTGCCAGCAGCCCGTGGGGGGTTTACGAGCAGTACTTC. This translates into CASSPWGVYEQYF.

This clonotype was observed a few times. This rearrangement joins TRBV19 to TRBJ2-7, with 8 bases lining up with TRBD1. CDR3 length equals 15 residues. The germline CDR1 and CDR2 sequences are LNHDA and SQIVND (reference sequence). After removal of 5 bases from V and 3 bases from J, the junction contained 9 bases not matched to a gene. CDR3 protein: CASSAGTGLYYEQYF. DNA for the CDR3: TGTGCCAGTAGTGCAGGGACAGGACTTTACTACGAGCAGTACTTC.

Note on this clonotype: At one end, the junction sequence differs from germline, possibly due to a read error. The chain uses TRBV5-6 and TRBJ2-1; tentatively, D is TRBD2 (6 bases). CDR3 length: 14 amino acids. CDR1 is SGHDT and CDR2 is YYEEEE in the germline V gene. Here the CDR3 DNA reads TGTGTCAGCAGCTTGGTGCTAGCGTCCAATGAGCAGTTCTTC. Its translation is CVSSLVLASNEQFF.

This clonotype was detected many times. The rearrangement joins TRBV19 to TRBJ1-5; no clear D gene. The CDR3 totals 10 residues. Trimming took 10 bases from V and 9 from J, leaving 10 bases between them. Germline V gene sequence: CDR1 LNHDA, CDR2 SQIVND (reference sequence). CDR3 nucleotide sequence: TGTGCCACGGGAGCCGGGCCCCAGCATTTT. Residues: CATGAGPQHF.

This clonotype was observed many times. This sequence joins TRBV4-3 and TRBJ2-5; D remains unclear. Between the trimmed V and J ends, which lost 0 bases and 4 bases, there was a span of 12 bases. CDR3 length: 15 amino acids. In germline, CDR1 is LGHNA, CDR2 YSLEER. CDR3 sequence (DNA): TGCGCCAGCAGCCAAGATGTGTCCCGCCGAGAGACCCAGTACTTC. Its translation: CASSQDVSRRETQYF.

This clonotype turned up a few times. J is TRBJ2-1 and V is TRBV6-5; 7 nucleotides line up with TRBD1. Germline CDR1 and CDR2: MNHEY and SVGAGI. The CDR3 totals 13 residues. V shed 7 bases and J 6 bases; nucleotides not matched to a gene: 6. CDR3 nucleotides: TGTGCCAGCACCTTGCCAGGGGGCAATGAGCAGTTCTTC. Protein product: CASTLPGGNEQFF.

This clonotype showed up many times. The DNA of the CDR3 is TGTGCCAGCAGCTATAATAGCGGACCCGAGGAGCAGTACTTC. It codes for CASSYNSGPEEQYF. J is TRBJ2-7 and V is TRBV7-2; maybe TRBD2 (6 bases). Germline loops: CDR1 SGHTA, CDR2 FQGNSA. The ends were cut back, 4 bases at V and 7 bases at J, with 17 bases in the middle. There are 14 residues in the CDR3.

This clonotype occurred a few times. V is TRBV10-3 and J is TRBJ1-2; 7 bases map to TRBD1. Germline values: CDR1 ENHRY, CDR2 SYGVKD. This CDR3 has 17 amino acids. Trimming took 2 bases from V and 3 from J; bases not matched to a gene: 12. The CDR3 DNA is TGTGCCATCAGTGAGATCAAGGGGACAGTCAGTGACTATGGCTACACCTTC. Protein product: CAISEIKGTVSDYGYTF.

This clonotype appeared a single time. V is TRBV4-1 and J is TRBJ2-1; 9 bases fit TRBD2. CDR3 length equals 16 residues. Germline CDR1 and CDR2: MGHRA and YSYEKL. Trimming took 0 bases from V and 4 from J; bases not matched to a gene: 4. In DNA form, the CDR3 reads TGCGCCAGCAGCCAAGAGGCGGGAGGGAAATACAATGAGCAGTTCTTC. Translated, it gives CASSQEAGGKYNEQFF.